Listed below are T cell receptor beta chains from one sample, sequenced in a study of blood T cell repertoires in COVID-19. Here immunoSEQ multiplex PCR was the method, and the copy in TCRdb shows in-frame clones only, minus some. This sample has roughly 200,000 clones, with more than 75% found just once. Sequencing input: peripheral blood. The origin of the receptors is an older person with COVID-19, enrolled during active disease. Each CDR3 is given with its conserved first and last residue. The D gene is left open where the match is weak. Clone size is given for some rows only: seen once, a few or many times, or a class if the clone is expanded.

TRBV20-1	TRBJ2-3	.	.	TGCAGGCCCGGGACACCAGATACGCAGTATTTT	CRPGTPDTQYF
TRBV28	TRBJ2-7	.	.	TGTGCCAGCAGTTTATTTCGGCTAGCCTACGAGCAGTACTTC	CASSLFRLAYEQYF
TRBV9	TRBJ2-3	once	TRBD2	TGTGCCAGCAGCGCCGGACTAGCGGGGGTTACAGATACGCAGTATTTT	CASSAGLAGVTDTQYF
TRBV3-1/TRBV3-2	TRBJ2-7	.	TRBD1	TGTGCCAGCACTCCCCCCGGGACAGGTTACGAGCAGTACTTC	CASTPPGTGYEQYF
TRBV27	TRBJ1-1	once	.	TGTGCCAGCAGTAAAACAGGGTCGGGGACTGAAGCTTTCTTT	CASSKTGSGTEAFF
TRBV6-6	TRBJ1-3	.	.	TGTGCCAGCAGTTACACAGGGACGGGCGGAAACACCATATATTTT	CASSYTGTGGNTIYF
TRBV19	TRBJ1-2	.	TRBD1	TGTGCCAGTAGTATTGTCGGGGACAGGGAAATCTACACCTTC	CASSIVGDREIYTF
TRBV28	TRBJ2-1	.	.	TGTGCCAGCAGTAACGGGGTTTCCGGGAGCTACAATGAGCAGTTCTTC	CASSNGVSGSYNEQFF
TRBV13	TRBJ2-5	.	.	TGTGCCAGCAGCTTAGTTGCGGAGACCCAGTACTTC	CASSLVAETQYF
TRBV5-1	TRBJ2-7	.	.	TGCGCCAGCAGCTTGGCCGGGGAGCAGTACTTC	CASSLAGEQYF
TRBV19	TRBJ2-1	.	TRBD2	TGTGCCAGTAGCCTCCCACTAGCGGGAGGGTTTAATGAGCAGTTCTTC	CASSLPLAGGFNEQFF
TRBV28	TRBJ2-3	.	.	TGTGCCAGCAGCCTTGCTATCTTTAGCGGAGCACTCACAGATACGCAGTATTTT	CASSLAIFSGALTDTQYF
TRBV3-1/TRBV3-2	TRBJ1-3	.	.	TGTGCCAGCCAACACTTCCGGTCGTCTGTGCCGGGACAAACCCCGTCCGGAAACACCATATATTTT	CASQHFRSSVPGQTPSGNTIYF
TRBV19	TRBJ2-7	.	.	TGTGCCAGTAGTCCTTTAAACAGGGGAGCGGGCGAGCAGTACTTC	CASSPLNRGAGEQYF
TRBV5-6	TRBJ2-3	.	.	TGTGCCAGCAGCTTGGACTTAGGAGGTCGCACAGATACGCAGTATTTT	CASSLDLGGRTDTQYF